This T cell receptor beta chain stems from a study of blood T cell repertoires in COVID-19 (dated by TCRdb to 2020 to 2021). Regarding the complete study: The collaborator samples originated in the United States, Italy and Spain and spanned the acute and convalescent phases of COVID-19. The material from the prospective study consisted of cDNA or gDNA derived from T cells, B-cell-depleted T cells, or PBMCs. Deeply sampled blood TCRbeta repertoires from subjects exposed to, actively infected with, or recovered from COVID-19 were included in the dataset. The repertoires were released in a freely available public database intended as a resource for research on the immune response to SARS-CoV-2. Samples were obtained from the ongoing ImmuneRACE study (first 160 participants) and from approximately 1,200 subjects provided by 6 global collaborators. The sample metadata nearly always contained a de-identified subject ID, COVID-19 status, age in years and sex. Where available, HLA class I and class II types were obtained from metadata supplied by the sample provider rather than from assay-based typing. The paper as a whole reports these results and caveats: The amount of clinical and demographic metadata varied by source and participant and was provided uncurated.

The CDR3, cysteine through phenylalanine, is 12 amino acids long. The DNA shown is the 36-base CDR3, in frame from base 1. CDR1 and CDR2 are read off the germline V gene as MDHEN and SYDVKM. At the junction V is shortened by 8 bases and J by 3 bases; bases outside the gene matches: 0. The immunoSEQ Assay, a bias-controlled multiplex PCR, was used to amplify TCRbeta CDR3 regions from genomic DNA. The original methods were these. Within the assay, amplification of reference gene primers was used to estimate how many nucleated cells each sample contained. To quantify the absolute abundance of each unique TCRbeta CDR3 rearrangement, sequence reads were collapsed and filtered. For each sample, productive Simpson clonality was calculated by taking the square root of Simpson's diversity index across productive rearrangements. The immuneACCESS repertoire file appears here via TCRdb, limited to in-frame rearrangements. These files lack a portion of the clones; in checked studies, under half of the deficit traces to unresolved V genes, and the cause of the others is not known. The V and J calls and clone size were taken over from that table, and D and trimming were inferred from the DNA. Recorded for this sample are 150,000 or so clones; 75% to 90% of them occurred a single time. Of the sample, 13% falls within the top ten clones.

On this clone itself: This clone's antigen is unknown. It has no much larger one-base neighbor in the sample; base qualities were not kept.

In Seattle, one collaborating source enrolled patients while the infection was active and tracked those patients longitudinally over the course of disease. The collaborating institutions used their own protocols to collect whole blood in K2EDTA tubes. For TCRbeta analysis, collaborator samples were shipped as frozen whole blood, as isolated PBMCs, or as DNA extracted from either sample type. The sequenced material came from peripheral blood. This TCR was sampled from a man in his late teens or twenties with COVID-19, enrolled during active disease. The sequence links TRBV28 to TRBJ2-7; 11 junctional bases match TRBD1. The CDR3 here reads CASGTGGYEQYF. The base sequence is TGTGCCAGCGGGACAGGGGGCTACGAGCAGTACTTC.